This TCR beta chain was recovered during a study of T cell responses to AZD1222 COVID-19 vaccine. CDR3 length equals 16 residues. J lost 6 bases, V lost 3 bases, and 6 bases had no gene match. Germline V CDR1 and CDR2: SGDLS, YYNGEE. As regards this clone: As yet, its antigen is unknown.

The method was immunoSEQ multiplex PCR; TCRdb's version includes in-frame clones alone and lacks a portion of them. Of 150,000 to 180,000 clones in the sample, around nine tenths were seen once. Second doses at about 4 or about 12 weeks were pooled. Study-level results: White British ancestry dominated among donors, who included more females, and clonal diversity was possibly underestimated.

The chain couples TRBV9 to TRBJ2-2; 12 nucleotides align to TRBD2. Sequences were derived from peripheral blood, sampled 28 days after the second AZD1222 dose. This clonotype was sampled from an adult who received the AZD1222 COVID-19 vaccine. The CDR3 bases are TGTGCCAGCAGCGGACGGACTAGCGGGACCCCCGGGGAGCTGTTTTTT. Its translation is CASSGRTSGTPGELFF. The complete variable domain, with remaining parts taken from reference TRBV9 and TRBJ2-2, reads DSGVTQTPKHLITATGQRVTLRCSPRSGDLSVYWYQQSLDQGLQFLIQYYNGEERAKGNILERFSAQQFPDLHSELNLSSLELGDSALYFCASSGRTSGTPGELFFGEGSRLTVL.